These T cell receptor beta chains were read from a single sample in a study of spatial heterogeneity in lung cancer. Each CDR3 protein is one row after TCRdb ran MiXCR on the 5' RACE reads. Among 18,000 or so distinct CDR3 sequences listed, approximately 6.5% were seen once. The sequencing used lung tumor tissue, collected at surgery. These receptors all stem from a female donor with early-stage non-small cell lung cancer. Each CDR3 is given with its conserved first and last residue. The D gene is left open where the match is weak. Not all rows give a size; the values are once, few, many and, for expanded clones, a class.

>TRBJ2-3|TRBV18|.|TRBD2
CASPGLAGGPTDTQYF
TGTGCCAGCCCGGGACTAGCGGGGGGGCCTACAGATACGCAGTATTTT
>TRBJ2-3|TRBV7-9|few|.
CASSLGPGSDTQYF
TGTGCCAGCAGCTTGGGCCCAGGTTCAGATACGCAGTATTTT
>TRBJ1-1|TRBV19|many|.
CASSIDLLPRARAFF
TGTGCCAGTAGTATAGATCTACTGCCCAGGGCCAGAGCTTTCTTT
>TRBJ1-1|TRBV6-2/TRBV6-3|many|TRBD1
CASSYSGQGVANTEAFF
TGTGCCAGCAGTTACTCGGGACAGGGGGTTGCGAACACTGAAGCTTTCTTT
>TRBJ1-5|TRBV5-6|many|.
CASSLGPTSNQPQHF
TGTGCCAGCAGCTTGGGACCTACTAGCAATCAGCCCCAGCATTTT
>TRBJ2-1|TRBV12-3/TRBV12-4|many|TRBD2
CASSLELAGGDNEQFF
TGTGCCAGCAGTTTAGAACTAGCGGGGGGCGACAATGAGCAGTTCTTC
>TRBJ1-1|TRBV11-2|few|.
CASSLDGGGTEAFF
TGTGCCAGCAGCTTAGACGGAGGCGGCACTGAAGCTTTCTTT
>TRBJ2-3|TRBV7-2|many|.
CASSLDPSSDTQYF
TGTGCCAGCAGCTTAGATCCTAGTTCCGATACGCAGTATTTT
>TRBJ2-5|TRBV7-2|many|TRBD2
CASSSRRGAGETQYF
TGTGCCAGCAGCTCACGGCGGGGGGCCGGGGAGACCCAGTACTTC
>TRBJ2-7|TRBV6-2/TRBV6-3|.|TRBD2
CASILAGTYEQYF
TGTGCCAGCATCCTAGCGGGGACCTACGAGCAGTACTTC
>TRBJ2-4|TRBV7-9|.|TRBD1
CASSFWGPGTGANFGNIQYF
TGTGCCAGCAGCTTTTGGGGCCCAGGAACAGGGGCGAACTTTGGGAACATTCAGTACTTC